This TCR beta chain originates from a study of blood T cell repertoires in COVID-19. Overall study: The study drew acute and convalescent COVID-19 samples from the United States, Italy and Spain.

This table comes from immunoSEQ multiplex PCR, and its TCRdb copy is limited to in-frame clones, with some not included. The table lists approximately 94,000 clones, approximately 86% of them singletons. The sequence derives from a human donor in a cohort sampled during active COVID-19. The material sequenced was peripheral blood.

The DNA of the CDR3 is TGTGCCACCAGTGGAAACCTTCGACAACATGAGCAGTTCTTC. Residues: CATSGNLRQHEQFF. The chain combines TRBV24-1 with TRBJ2-1; D remains ambiguous. The CDR3 consists of 14 residues. V was cut by 5 bases and J by 8 bases, with 15 bases left in between. CDR1 and CDR2 (germline): KGHDR, SFDVKD.